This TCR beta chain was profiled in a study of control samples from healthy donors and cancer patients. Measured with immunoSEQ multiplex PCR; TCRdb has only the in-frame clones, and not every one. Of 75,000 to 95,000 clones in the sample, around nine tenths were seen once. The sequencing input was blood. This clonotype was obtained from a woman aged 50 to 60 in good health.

Written as DNA, the CDR3 is TGTGCCAGTAGTCCACGAAGTCGACAGGGGCGGGCCGCGCAGTACTTC. Translated: CASSPRSRQGRAAQYF. The chain links TRBV19 to TRBJ2-7; 8 nucleotides match TRBD1. V gave up 5 bases and J gave up 9 bases; unmatched junction bases: 18. Germline V gene lookup returns CDR1 LNHDA and CDR2 SQIVND (reference sequence). The length of the CDR3 is 16 residues.